This entry concerns a single TCR beta chain. This clone came up once. This clone's antigen is unknown. There are no base qualities to consult, and no much larger clone falls within one base. From the cysteine through the phenylalanine, the CDR3 covers 13 amino acids. CDR3 DNA is the only sequence kept; it has 39 bases, read in frame from the first base. CDR1 is given as LNHDA and CDR2 as SQIVND, both from the germline V gene (reference sequence). The junction carries 3 bases between V and J, which are trimmed by 3 bases and 0 bases respectively. This sample stems from a study of vaccination effects on CD4 cells after COVID-19 (dated by TCRdb to between 2020 and 2023). In the study overall: In the ViraFEST assay, PBMC were stimulated with viral peptide pools, and antigen-specific CD4+ T cell clonotypes were then identified by expansion using TCR sequencing. Across the study, the median time from the second dose to post-vaccine sampling was 72 days (range 14 to 241). The full study included approximately nine COVID-19 convalescent patients and several SARS-CoV-2-naive healthy vaccine recipients. Each well held two million PBMC cultured in IMDM containing roughly 5% human AB serum, around 9.3 IU/ml IL-2 and gentamicin, along with 8 to 10 ug/ml peptides. SARS-CoV-2 spike-specific CD4+ TCR repertoires from before and after mRNA vaccination were compared in COVID-19 convalescent patients and in infection-naive vaccine recipients. Cultures from other donors in the study were sequenced with the Oncomine TCR Beta short-read assay on an Illumina iSeq 100.

The library was generated by the immunoSEQ multiplex PCR assay. DNA from the cultured and isolated CD4+ T cells underwent TCR beta CDR3 sequencing. On the study's bioinformatics: Non-productive TCR sequences were discarded, and reads were trimmed to the CDR3 region, with only CDR3s of 7 or more amino acids retained. Antigen-specific clonotypes were identified using the MANAFEST web app by comparison of expansion in peptide wells against reference cultures. For clones to be considered positive, expansion at FDR<0.05 versus reference and all other wells, an odds ratio above 5, and a frequency above 0.1% in two replicate wells were required. A clonotype was called cross-reactive if it was significantly expanded both in SARS-CoV-2 spike wells and in at least one common cold coronavirus spike condition. CDR3 similarity was assessed by Levenshtein distance with the stringdist R package, and unrooted trees were built with ape in R 3.6.1. TCRdb took this table from immuneACCESS and kept in-frame rearrangements with V and J called. Such tables lack part of the clones; where checked against another copy, unresolved V genes explain under half of the gap, and the rest is unexplained. D and trimming come from the DNA, and the V and J calls and clone size come from that table. The sample records about 71,000 clones, more than 60% of which are singletons. Approximately 2.3% of the sample is taken by the ten largest.

After approximately 11 days of culture, CD4+ T cells were isolated with the EasySep CD4+ T cell isolation kit. Two doses of either the BNT162b2 or the mRNA-1273 mRNA SARS-CoV-2 vaccine were administered to participants. The absence of prior SARS-CoV-2 infection in healthy vaccine recipients was confirmed by negative nucleocapsid antibodies before and after vaccination. Half of the culture medium was replaced with fresh IL-2-containing medium on days 3 and 7. Unless noted otherwise, every peptide stimulation condition was cultured in triplicate wells. PBMC were separated from whole blood using Ficoll-Paque Plus gradient centrifugation and were then either cryopreserved at -140C or used fresh. Genomic DNA was extracted from cultured CD4+ T cells with the QIAamp micro DNA kit. The study at large found these results: Only a small number of convalescent patients were included, and no early post-infection timepoints were available, which limited the study. In healthy vaccine recipients, vaccine-induced clones were almost all SARS-CoV-2 mono-reactive, with only 1 of 255 cross-reactive with common cold coronaviruses. At late post-vaccination timepoints, both infection-induced and vaccine-induced clones showed marked clonal contraction, consistent with waning T cell responses.

The sequence is built from TRBV19 and TRBJ2-4; no confident D gene assignment can be made. This clonotype was obtained from a human donor who received a COVID-19 vaccine. The sample was CD4+ T cells from PBMCs cultured without peptide, taken after COVID-19 vaccination. CDR3 sequence: CASSILAKNIQYF. The DNA sequence is as follows: TGTGCCAGTAGTATCCTAGCCAAAAACATTCAGTACTTC.